The next 10 T cell receptor beta chains were all read from a single sample in a study of blood T cell repertoires in COVID-19. Produced via immunoSEQ multiplex PCR; TCRdb's table is partial and in-frame only. The sample includes around 190,000 clones, more than 75% seen only once; the top ten take approximately 8.6%. Input material: peripheral blood. The origin of the receptors is a woman in her forties or fifties with active or convalescent COVID-19.

The gene calls are TRBV10-3 and TRBJ2-5; 7 bases are shared with TRBD2. There are 14 residues in the CDR3. Germline assignment: CDR1 ENHRY and CDR2 SYGVKD. Unmatched junction bases numbered 7, after V lost 2 bases and J lost 7 bases. The CDR3 reads CAISERDYGGTQYF. For the CDR3, the DNA is TGTGCCATCAGTGAGCGGGACTACGGAGGGACCCAGTACTTC.

This clone was seen a few times. This sequence joins TRBV12-5 and TRBJ2-1; 8 positions agree with TRBD2. J was trimmed by 3 bases and V by 6 bases; bases with no gene match: 4. Germline assignment: CDR1 LGHNT and CDR2 FRNRAP. This CDR3 is 14 amino acids long. In DNA form, the CDR3 reads TGTGCTAGTGGGAAACTAGCGGTCTACAATGAGCAGTTCTTC. This codes for CASGKLAVYNEQFF.

The rearrangement links TRBV18 to TRBJ1-5; tentative D call: TRBD1 (5 bases). CDR3 length: 13 residues. With 3 bases removed from V and 7 bases from J, the gap between germline ends came to 10 bases. The V gene's germline CDR1 is KGHSH and CDR2 LQKENI. The CDR3 loop is CASSPGGEQPQHF. CDR3 coding DNA: TGTGCCAGCTCACCGGGGGGAGAACAGCCCCAGCATTTT.

The V call is TRBV4-2, the J call TRBJ2-5, with a weak D call TRBD1 (6 bases). This CDR3 is built from 16 residues. Trimming took off 1 base at V and 3 bases at J, with 15 bases between the two ends. CDR1 is LGHNA, CDR2 YNFKEQ, per germline. As DNA, the CDR3 is TGTGCCAGCAGCCAAGCACCCGGGACATCAGAAGAGACCCAGTACTTC. Protein sequence: CASSQAPGTSEETQYF.

This clone was observed many times. The chain joins TRBV7-8 to TRBJ2-5; TRBD1 aligns across 10 bases. There are 14 residues in the CDR3. Germline assignment: CDR1 SGHVS and CDR2 FQNEAQ. Trimming removed 4 bases from V and 5 bases from J; junction bases left unmatched: 4. CDR3 bases: TGTGCCAGCAGCTGGGACAGGGGCCGGGAGACCCAGTACTTC. This encodes CASSWDRGRETQYF.

This clone was counted only a few times. The rearrangement links TRBV7-2 to TRBJ2-3, with 7 bases aligning to TRBD2. Germline CDR1 is SGHTA and CDR2 is FQGNSA. V gave up 5 bases and J gave up 2 bases; unmatched junction bases: 4. The CDR3 length is 14 residues. The CDR3 loop is CASSAGTNTDTQYF. The CDR3 DNA sequence: TGTGCCAGCAGCGCCGGGACTAACACAGATACGCAGTATTTT.

The chain couples TRBV19 to TRBJ2-7; 7 positions match TRBD1. There are 14 residues in the CDR3. CDR1 is LNHDA, CDR2 SQIVND, per germline (reference sequence). V shed 5 bases and J 4 bases; nucleotides not matched to a gene: 8. The CDR3 sequence is CASSLSTGRYEQYF. The CDR3 DNA reads as TGTGCCAGTAGTCTTTCGACAGGGCGGTACGAGCAGTACTTC.

V and J are TRBV7-8 and TRBJ1-4; no clear D. V lost 1 base and J 3 bases, leaving 6 bases between the germline ends. Germline V gene data show CDR1 as SGHVS and CDR2 as FQNEAQ. The CDR3 is 14 residues long. DNA of the CDR3: TGTGCCAGCAGCTTAGGCACACCTAATGAAAAACTGTTTTTT. Its protein product is CASSLGTPNEKLFF.

J is TRBJ1-1 and V is TRBV7-9; TRBD1 matches 10 bases. Germline CDR1 is SEHNR and CDR2 is FQNEAQ (reference sequence). The junction had 8 bases not matched to a gene; V was cut back by 5 bases and J by 5 bases. CDR3 length: 15 amino acids. The CDR3 sequence: CASSPNTGQGTEAFF. The CDR3 DNA follows: TGTGCCAGCAGCCCTAACACGGGACAGGGGACTGAAGCTTTCTTT.

Concerning this clone itself: Other DNA variants within this sample encode the same CDR3. The J gene is TRBJ1-1, the V gene TRBV6-4, with D hard to call. The germline V gene encodes CDR1 MRHNA and CDR2 SNTAGT. V was trimmed by 6 bases and J by 1 base, leaving 9 bases between them. The CDR3 is 13 residues long. The CDR3 nucleotides are TGTGCCAGCAGCCCTGGAGGGAACACTGAAGCTTTCTTT. This codes for CASSPGGNTEAFF.